This T cell receptor (beta chain) appears in the sequencing data of a study of T cells in Graves' hyperthyroidism and ophthalmopathy (dated by TCRdb to the late 2010s). Some background on the complete study: Peripheral blood was collected at initial diagnosis, before any treatment. To identify TCR V-J signatures that set the groups apart, the researchers used a discovery cohort of 100 patients, made up of about 44 with Graves' ophthalmopathy and 57 with stable Graves' hyperthyroidism. Whether ophthalmopathy could be predicted prospectively was tested in an independent validation cohort made up of fewer than 20 hyperthyroidism patients plus 17 patients who later progressed to ophthalmopathy. For training and testing, the approximately 92 patients in the discovery cohort were randomly divided in a 7:3 ratio. In addition, the study compared T-cell repertoires in thyroid tissue and in blood from six Graves' hyperthyroidism patients. Once sampling was done, hyperthyroidism patients were given methimazole at a starting dose of 30 mg daily, whereas ophthalmopathy patients were given high-dose intravenous methylprednisolone. According to the paper, TCR Vbeta CDR3 sequencing was carried out on about 140 peripheral blood samples, which came from some 41 ophthalmopathy, 75 to 80 hyperthyroidism and approximately 17 progressor patients. Overall results and qualifications from the work: Sample size was not statistically predetermined, and investigators were not blinded to group allocation. Blood samples also contained most of the expanded thyroid clonotypes (frequency above 0.001), which suggests that blood repertoires may reflect thyroid immune responses. In validation, progression to ophthalmopathy was predicted by the model with about 70% sensitivity and just over 72% specificity, a median of 6.5 months before onset. A 13 V-J signature model separated ophthalmopathy from stable hyperthyroidism, with 87.88% sensitivity and roughly 82% specificity in cross-validation and 80%/75% in testing.

The TCR beta CDR3 regions were amplified from the RNA transcripts. The TCR CDR3 was subjected to a first round of RT-PCR using the HTBI primer set and the Qiagen OneStep RT-PCR kit. A second multiplex PCR round built the libraries, followed by size selection and purification. Libraries were sequenced paired-end with 100 bp reads on an Illumina HiSeq2000. In the paper's pipeline: SOAPnuke was used to process the raw data, removing reads that contained adapters or uncalled bases, had a mean Phred below 15, or lacked an exact match to the constant primer or identifier. COPE v1.2.5 was used to merge high-quality paired reads, and clonotypes were defined as unique nucleotide sequences. MiTCR v1.1 was used to align clonotypes to the IMGT TRBV, TRBD and TRBJ reference segments. Analysis was restricted to V-J combinations with a frequency above 0.0001, which covered 98% to 99.2% of repertoires. A TCS score was defined as the ratio of F50 (clonal expansion) to E x V (chaos), with BLOSUM62-based TCRdist applied between CDR3 peptides within each V-J. Welch's t-statistics and random forest reduced around 510 V-J features to about 13, which were used in a naive Bayes classifier (R e1071). TCRdb reanalyzed the raw reads on its own, using fastp at Q25 for trimming and MiXCR for clone calling, and kept in-frame beta chains. Here each entry gathers all rows of one CDR3 protein and keeps the most common genes and DNA. TCRdb's processing, not the study's, gives the V and J calls here. The sample table contains hundreds of thousands of distinct CDR3 sequences; only one count was recorded for about 15% of them. The top ten clonotypes cover about 5.8% of the sample.

This clonotype is a singleton in its sample. The antigen this receptor binds is unknown. The input lacks base qualities; no much larger clone sits a single base away. One read offers little support. Hyperthyroidism patients were newly diagnosed, with disease duration under 2 months, and aged 18 to 65 years. Exclusion was applied to patients with uncontrolled infections, other autoimmune diseases, pregnancy or lactation. Diagnoses were based on clinical symptoms, serum thyroxine and TRAb, thyroid ultrasound and orbital computed tomography. For progressor patients, blood was drawn at the first diagnosis of hyperthyroidism, before any ophthalmopathy symptoms had appeared. PBMCs were separated from 10 ml of fresh peripheral blood using Ficoll-Paque density gradient centrifugation. Progressor patients were first diagnosed with Graves' hyperthyroidism and then developed ophthalmopathy during follow-up. Total RNA was extracted using Trizol reagent, and RNA quality was assessed on an Agilent 2100 Bioanalyzer.

Reading the germline V gene (reference sequence) gives CDR1 MNHEY and CDR2 SMNVEV. Germline trimming: 5 bases from V, 7 bases from J; junction bases outside gene matches: 5. Including the terminal cysteine and phenylalanine, the CDR3 comprises 15 residues. Only CDR3 DNA is held: 45 bases, read in frame from base 1. The chain is assembled from TRBV27 and TRBJ2-1, with 13 middle bases fitting TRBD2. Sequenced: blood. The clonotype originates from a woman aged 25-40 years with Graves' hyperthyroidism that later progressed to Graves' ophthalmopathy. The nucleotide sequence reads as follows: TGTGCCAGCAGTATGGGACTAGCGGGAACAAATGAGCAGTTCTTC. Protein translation: CASSMGLAGTNEQFF.